The clone carrying this TCR beta chain showed up just a few times. Investigators reverse transcribed all isolated RNA, so they sequenced expressed TCRB transcripts. Clones were read by immunoSEQ multiplex PCR, and TCRdb kept only the in-frame ones, dropping some. The sample consists of some 150,000 clones, around 10% of them appearing once. The V end was cut by 0 bases, the J end by 3 bases, with 8 bases between. This CDR3 contains 14 residues. Germline assignment: CDR1 LGHNA and CDR2 YNFKEQ. These data originate in a study of beta chain features in type 1 diabetes. V and J are TRBV4-2 and TRBJ1-2, with D uncertain. This TCR derives from a man aged 18 to 30 in good health. The material sequenced was central memory CD4+ T cells from blood. This CDR3 reads CASSQDTWDYGYTF. The CDR3 nucleotides are TGTGCCAGCAGCCAAGATACTTGGGACTATGGCTACACCTTC.